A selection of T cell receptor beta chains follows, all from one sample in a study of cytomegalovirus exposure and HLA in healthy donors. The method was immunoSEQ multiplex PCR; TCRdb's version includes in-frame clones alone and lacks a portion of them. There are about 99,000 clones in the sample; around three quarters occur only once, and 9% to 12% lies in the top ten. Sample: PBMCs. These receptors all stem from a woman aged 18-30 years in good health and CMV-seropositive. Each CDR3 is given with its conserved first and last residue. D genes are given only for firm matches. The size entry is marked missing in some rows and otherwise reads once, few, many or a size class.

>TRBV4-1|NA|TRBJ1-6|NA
CASSQGGTVSSPLHF
TGCGCCAGCAGCCAAGGTGGGACTGTAAGTTCACCCCTCCACTTT
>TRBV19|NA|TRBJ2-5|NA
CASSRAVQETQYF
TGTGCCAGTAGTCGTGCAGTTCAAGAGACCCAGTACTTC
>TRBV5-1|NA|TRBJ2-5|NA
CASSLATLQETQYF
TGCGCCAGCAGCTTGGCTACGCTCCAAGAGACCCAGTACTTC
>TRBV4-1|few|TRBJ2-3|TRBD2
CASRGGLADTQYF
TGCGCCAGTCGCGGGGGGTTGGCAGATACGCAGTATTTT
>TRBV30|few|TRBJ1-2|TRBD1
CAWTGGSGYTF
TGTGCCTGGACAGGGGGCAGTGGCTACACCTTC
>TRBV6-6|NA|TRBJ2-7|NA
CAIGTTGTYEQYF
TGTGCCATTGGAACAACAGGAACCTACGAGCAGTACTTC
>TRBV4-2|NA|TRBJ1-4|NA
CASSQGGGSTNEKLFF
TGTGCCAGCAGCCAAGGAGGGGGATCAACTAATGAAAAACTGTTTTTT
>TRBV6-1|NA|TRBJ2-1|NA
CASSDGGAPHNEQFF
TGTGCCAGCAGTGATGGGGGGGCTCCCCACAATGAGCAGTTCTTC
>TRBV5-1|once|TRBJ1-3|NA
CASSIGGVGSGNTIYF
TGCGCCAGCAGCATCGGAGGGGTGGGCTCTGGAAACACCATATATTTT
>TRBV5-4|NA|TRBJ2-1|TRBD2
CASSLGLAVGNEQFF
TGTGCCAGCAGCTTGGGACTAGCGGTGGGCAATGAGCAGTTCTTC
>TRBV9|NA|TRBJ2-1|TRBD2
CASSSPPSGMYNEQFF
TGTGCCAGCAGCTCCCCCCCGAGCGGGATGTACAATGAGCAGTTCTTC
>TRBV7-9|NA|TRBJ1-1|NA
CASSLVGGQNTEAFF
TGTGCCAGCAGCTTAGTAGGGGGTCAGAACACTGAAGCTTTCTTT
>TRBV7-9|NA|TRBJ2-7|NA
CASGGSRYEQYF
TGTGCCAGCGGGGGGTCGAGATACGAGCAGTACTTC
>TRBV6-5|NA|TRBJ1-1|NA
CASSPENRKTFF
TGTGCCAGCAGCCCGGAGAACCGAAAGACTTTCTTT